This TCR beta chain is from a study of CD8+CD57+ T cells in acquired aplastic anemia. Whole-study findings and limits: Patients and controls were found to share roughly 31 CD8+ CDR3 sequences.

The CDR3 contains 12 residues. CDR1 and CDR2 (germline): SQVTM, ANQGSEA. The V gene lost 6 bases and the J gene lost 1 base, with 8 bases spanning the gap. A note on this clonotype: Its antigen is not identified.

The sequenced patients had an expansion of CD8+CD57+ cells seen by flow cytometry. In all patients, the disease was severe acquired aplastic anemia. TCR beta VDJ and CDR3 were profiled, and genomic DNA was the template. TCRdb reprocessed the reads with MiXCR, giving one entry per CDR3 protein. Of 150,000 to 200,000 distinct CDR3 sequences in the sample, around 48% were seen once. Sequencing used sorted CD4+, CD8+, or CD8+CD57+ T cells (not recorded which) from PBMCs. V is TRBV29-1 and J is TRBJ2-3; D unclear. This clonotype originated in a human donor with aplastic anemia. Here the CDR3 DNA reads TGCAGCGTAGATCCAGGCACAGATACGCAGTATTTT. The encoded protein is CSVDPGTDTQYF.